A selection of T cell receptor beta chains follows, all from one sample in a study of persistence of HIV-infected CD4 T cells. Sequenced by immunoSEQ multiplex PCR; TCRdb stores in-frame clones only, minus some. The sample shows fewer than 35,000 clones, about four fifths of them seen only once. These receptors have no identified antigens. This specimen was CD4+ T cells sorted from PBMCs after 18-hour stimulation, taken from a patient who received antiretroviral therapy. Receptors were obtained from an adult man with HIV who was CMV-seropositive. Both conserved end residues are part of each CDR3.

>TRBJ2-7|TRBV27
CASSLKGGVLYEQYF
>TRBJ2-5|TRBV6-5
CASSYSLGGVEETQYF
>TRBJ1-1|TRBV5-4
CASSLTEHLNTEAFF
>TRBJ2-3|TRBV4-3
CASSQERDRFTDTQYF
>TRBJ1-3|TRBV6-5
CASTFGFGSGNTIYF
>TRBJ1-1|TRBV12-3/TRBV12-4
CASDTGAGAEAFF
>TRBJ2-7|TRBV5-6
CASSPRGRGAYEQYF
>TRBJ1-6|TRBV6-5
CASRIGTSSPLHF
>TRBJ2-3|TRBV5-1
CASSPGLAGGTSTDTQYF
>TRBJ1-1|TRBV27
CASSLRMNRDRGMNTEAFF
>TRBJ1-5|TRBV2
CASKEVDSQPQHF
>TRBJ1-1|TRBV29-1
CSGNRGASNTEAFF
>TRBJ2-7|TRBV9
CASSGAGGFPEQHF
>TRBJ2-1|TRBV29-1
CSVDSVLAYNEQFF
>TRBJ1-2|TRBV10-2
CASSEFRGMGYGYTF
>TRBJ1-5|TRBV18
CASSEPGVGNQPQHF
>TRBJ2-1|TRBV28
CASSFGTGLRIQYEQFF
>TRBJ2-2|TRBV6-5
CASRGYTGELFF
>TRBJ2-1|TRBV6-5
CASRLGQGTYNEQFF
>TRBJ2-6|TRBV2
CASSDWESGANVLTF
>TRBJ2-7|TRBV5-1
CASSFTDPGVDEQYF
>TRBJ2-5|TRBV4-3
CASSQAGQGQGTQYF
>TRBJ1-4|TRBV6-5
CASKDPGWNQKLFF
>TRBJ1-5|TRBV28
CASRLGTAYSNQPQHF
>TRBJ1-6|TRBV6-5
CASSYGRGLSSPLHF
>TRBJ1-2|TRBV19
CASSIDPVANYGYTF
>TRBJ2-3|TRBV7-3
CASSLTGGADTQYF